This T cell receptor beta chain was identified in a study of CD8+ T cells in alopecia areata. In the study overall: A regimen of oral tofacitinib, 5 to 10 mg twice daily, was given to treated patients.

Treatment specified: oral pan-JAK inhibitor, 5-10 mg twice daily. RNA was isolated and reverse transcribed to cDNA, the sequencing template. Some clones are missing from TCRdb's copy, which holds only in-frame ones; the method was immunoSEQ multiplex PCR. The data hold about 140,000 clones, with 82% observed a single time. The V gene end was trimmed by 4 bases and the J gene end by 8 bases; junction bases not matched to a gene: 9. The germline V gene encodes CDR1 MNHEY and CDR2 SMNVEV (reference sequence). The CDR3 covers 15 residues. The TCR originated in a human donor with alopecia areata. The V call is TRBV27, the J call TRBJ2-1, with TRBD1 matching 9 bases. The sample was CD8+ T cells sorted from blood, taken at week 4, from a patient treated with tofacitinib. In DNA form, the CDR3 reads TGTGCCAGCAGTTCTCCCGGGACAGGGATCGATGAGCAGTTCTTC. Amino acid sequence: CASSSPGTGIDEQFF.